The present entry profiles one TCR beta chain with its context. This clonotype turned up a few times. No antigen is known for it. No base-level quality is on record; no much larger clone is a single base apart. To demonstrate the VDJtools post-analysis software, the study profiled TCR beta repertoires from the peripheral blood of approximately twelve young patients with multiple sclerosis. The patients with multiple sclerosis were children and adolescents between roughly 6 and 17 years of age. The data derive from a study of post-analysis software for immune sequencing data (dated by TCRdb to between 2014 and 2016). With regard to the full study: Disease courses on record covered relapsing-remitting, secondary progressive and progressive-relapsing multiple sclerosis, though some patients had no subtype annotation. The patient repertoires were set against about eleven previously published healthy control repertoires from donors whose ages ranged from about 6 to 25 years. A subset of samples was prepared in parallel using single-end sample barcoding, then pooled and co-amplified after Illumina adapter ligation. General conclusions and limits of the study: Strong co-clustering of samples prepared in the same batch was shown by direct clustering with F measure, prompting a batch-effect correction. The control group was slightly older than the multiple sclerosis patient group. Significantly lower normalized Chao1 diversity was found in multiple sclerosis patients than in controls, suggesting substantial peripheral T-cell clonal expansion.

The library was obtained by PCR. The instrument given in TCRdb is Illumina HiSeq 2500. To reduce PCR and sequencing biases, unique molecular identifiers were built into the TCR beta cDNA libraries. Per 1 to 10 million input T cells, roughly 500,000 cDNA molecules were obtained, such that each molecule approximated one T cell. The patient libraries were prepared and sequenced with the same protocol used for the earlier healthy control dataset. Within a given batch, samples were prepared together, multiplexed and sequenced on the same HiSeq lane. The study's processing was this. MIGEC handled the raw barcoded reads, throwing out single-read molecular identifier groups before consensus assembly and CDR3 extraction. Clonotype tables were post-analysed with VDJtools, and diversity was normalized by down-sampling all datasets to the smallest sample size. Repertoire overlap clustering matched CDR3 amino acid but not nucleotide sequences to correct batch-related cross-sample contamination. TCRdb reanalyzed the raw reads on its own, using fastp at Q25 for trimming and MiXCR for clone calling, and kept in-frame beta chains. Every distinct CDR3 protein forms one entry, paired with its most common genes and DNA. Here the V and J calls rest on TCRdb's processing, not on the authors' analysis. Within this sample are about 430,000 distinct CDR3 sequences, with 30% to 45% of them counted one time only. The ten largest clones add up to around 8% of the sample.

This TCR was recovered from a girl aged 2-10 years with multiple sclerosis. The sample comprised blood.

The CDR3 here reads CASSQPSGREQYF. DNA sequence: TGTGCCAGCAGCCAGCCCTCAGGGCGCGAGCAGTACTTC. The chain was built from TRBV3-1 and TRBJ2-7; TRBD1 is a possible D gene, resting on 5 matching bases. V is clipped by 3 bases and J by 6 bases, and the sequence between their germline boundaries is 12 bases long. The CDR3 runs 13 amino acids, cysteine and phenylalanine included. Only CDR3 DNA remains: 39 bases, in frame from the first base. The germline V gene (reference sequence) yields LGHDT for CDR1 and YNNKEL for CDR2.